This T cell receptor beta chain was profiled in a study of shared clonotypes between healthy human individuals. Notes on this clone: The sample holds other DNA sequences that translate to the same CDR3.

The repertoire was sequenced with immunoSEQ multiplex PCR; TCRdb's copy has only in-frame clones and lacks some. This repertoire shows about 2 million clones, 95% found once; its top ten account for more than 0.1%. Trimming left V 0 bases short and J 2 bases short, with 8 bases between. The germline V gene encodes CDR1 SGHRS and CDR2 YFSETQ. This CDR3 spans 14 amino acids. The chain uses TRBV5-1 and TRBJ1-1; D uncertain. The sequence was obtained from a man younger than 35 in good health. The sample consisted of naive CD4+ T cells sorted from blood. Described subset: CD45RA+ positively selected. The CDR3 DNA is TGCGCCAGCAGCTTGGCCGTAGGTAACACTGAAGCTTTCTTT. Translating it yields CASSLAVGNTEAFF.